This is a list of T cell receptor beta chains from one sample in a study of CD8 T cells in Susac syndrome. TCRdb independently ran MiXCR on the immunoSEQ multiplex PCR reads; one entry per CDR3 protein. The sample yields fewer than 85,000 distinct CDR3 sequences, roughly 95% seen once. Material for sequencing was CD8+ T cells from PBMCs. The receptors were sampled from a human donor with Susac syndrome. CDR3s include the opening cysteine and the closing phenylalanine or tryptophan. D genes are given only for firm matches. Size is stated for part of the rows, as once, few or many counts, or as a class when the clone is expanded.

D gene: TRBD1; J gene: TRBJ1-1; clone size: -; V gene: TRBV3-1; CDR3 protein: CASSLQGYANTEAFF; CDR3 DNA: TGTGCCAGCAGCCTACAGGGGTATGCGAACACTGAAGCTTTCTTT
D gene: -; J gene: TRBJ1-1; clone size: -; V gene: TRBV28; CDR3 protein: CASSPPPGGTTAFF; CDR3 DNA: TGTGCCAGCAGCCCTCCTCCCGGCGGAACGACGGCTTTCTTT
D gene: TRBD2; J gene: TRBJ2-7; clone size: -; V gene: TRBV7-2; CDR3 protein: CASSLGGQLAGGYEQYF; CDR3 DNA: TGTGCCAGCAGCTTAGGTGGGCAGCTAGCGGGGGGCTACGAGCAGTACTTC
D gene: -; J gene: TRBJ2-5; clone size: -; V gene: TRBV7-7; CDR3 protein: CASSVTRRAGLEETQYF; CDR3 DNA: TGTGCCAGCAGCGTGACTAGGAGGGCAGGATTGGAAGAGACCCAGTACTTC
D gene: TRBD1; J gene: TRBJ2-7; clone size: -; V gene: TRBV7-9; CDR3 protein: CASSLRTGQGDYEQYF; CDR3 DNA: TGTGCCAGCAGCTTAAGGACGGGACAGGGAGACTACGAGCAGTACTTC
D gene: -; J gene: TRBJ2-7; clone size: -; V gene: TRBV7-9; CDR3 protein: CASSWHGSSYEQYF; CDR3 DNA: TGTGCCAGCAGCTGGCACGGGAGCTCCTACGAGCAGTACTTC
D gene: TRBD2; J gene: TRBJ2-7; clone size: -; V gene: TRBV5-1; CDR3 protein: CASSLYASGVSDDEQYF; CDR3 DNA: TGCGCCAGCAGCTTGTATGCTAGCGGGGTTTCGGATGACGAGCAGTACTTC
D gene: -; J gene: TRBJ2-2; clone size: -; V gene: TRBV4-1; CDR3 protein: CASGLINTGELFF; CDR3 DNA: TGCGCCAGCGGACTAATTAACACCGGGGAGCTGTTTTTT
D gene: -; J gene: TRBJ1-2; clone size: once; V gene: TRBV7-9; CDR3 protein: CASSLDRDTIF; CDR3 DNA: TGTGCCAGCAGCTTAGACAGGGACACCATCTTC
D gene: -; J gene: TRBJ2-5; clone size: -; V gene: TRBV27; CDR3 protein: CASSYGGLPETQYF; CDR3 DNA: TGTGCCAGCAGTTACGGGGGGCTCCCAGAGACCCAGTACTTC
D gene: -; J gene: TRBJ2-1; clone size: -; V gene: TRBV20-1; CDR3 protein: CSATVTRVLNEQFF; CDR3 DNA: TGCAGTGCTACGGTGACTAGGGTTCTCAATGAGCAGTTCTTC
D gene: TRBD1; J gene: TRBJ2-7; clone size: -; V gene: TRBV19; CDR3 protein: CASSSTPGTVSSYEQYF; CDR3 DNA: TGTGCCAGTAGTTCCACGCCCGGGACAGTGAGCTCCTACGAGCAGTACTTC
D gene: -; J gene: TRBJ2-3; clone size: once; V gene: TRBV6-1; CDR3 protein: CASSDWGMKTDTQYF; CDR3 DNA: TGTGCCAGCAGTGATTGGGGGATGAAAACAGATACGCAGTATTTT
D gene: -; J gene: TRBJ2-1; clone size: -; V gene: TRBV7-8; CDR3 protein: CASSLARLAMSSYNEQFF; CDR3 DNA: TGTGCCAGCAGCTTAGCGCGCCTAGCTATGAGCTCCTACAATGAGCAGTTCTTC
D gene: -; J gene: TRBJ2-6; clone size: -; V gene: TRBV7-8; CDR3 protein: CATGANVLTF; CDR3 DNA: TGTGCCACTGGGGCCAACGTCCTGACTTTC
D gene: TRBD1; J gene: TRBJ1-2; clone size: -; V gene: TRBV29-1; CDR3 protein: CSAPGQYGYGYTF; CDR3 DNA: TGCAGCGCCCCGGGACAGTACGGCTATGGCTACACCTTC
D gene: -; J gene: TRBJ2-7; clone size: -; V gene: TRBV7-9; CDR3 protein: CASSLAQPWNEQYF; CDR3 DNA: TGTGCCAGCAGCTTAGCACAGCCTTGGAACGAGCAGTACTTC
D gene: TRBD2; J gene: TRBJ2-7; clone size: -; V gene: TRBV29-1; CDR3 protein: CSVTSGGSYEQYF; CDR3 DNA: TGCAGCGTTACTAGCGGGGGGAGTTACGAGCAGTACTTC
D gene: TRBD1; J gene: TRBJ2-7; clone size: -; V gene: TRBV7-6; CDR3 protein: CASSSHQGAVTYEQYF; CDR3 DNA: TGTGCCAGCAGCTCACACCAGGGGGCTGTCACCTACGAGCAGTACTTC
D gene: -; J gene: TRBJ2-6; clone size: -; V gene: TRBV20-1; CDR3 protein: CSAPGANVLTF; CDR3 DNA: TGCAGTGCTCCTGGGGCCAACGTCCTGACTTTC
D gene: -; J gene: TRBJ1-1; clone size: -; V gene: TRBV5-1; CDR3 protein: CASSSYSAPDGGTEAFF; CDR3 DNA: TGCGCCAGCAGCTCCTACAGTGCCCCAGACGGTGGGACTGAAGCTTTCTTT
D gene: -; J gene: TRBJ2-7; clone size: -; V gene: TRBV7-8; CDR3 protein: CASSSLSPEQYF; CDR3 DNA: TGTGCCAGCAGCTCCTTGTCACCTGAGCAGTACTTC
D gene: TRBD2; J gene: TRBJ2-5; clone size: -; V gene: TRBV7-9; CDR3 protein: CASRRDYGEETQYF; CDR3 DNA: TGTGCCAGCCGCCGGGACTACGGGGAAGAGACCCAGTACTTC
D gene: -; J gene: TRBJ2-1; clone size: -; V gene: TRBV9; CDR3 protein: CASSVGGAQDEQFF; CDR3 DNA: TGTGCCAGCAGCGTAGGGGGGGCTCAGGATGAGCAGTTCTTC
D gene: -; J gene: TRBJ1-2; clone size: once; V gene: TRBV5-4; CDR3 protein: CASSSTRNYGYTF; CDR3 DNA: TGTGCCAGCAGCTCGACACGAAACTATGGCTACACCTTC
D gene: -; J gene: TRBJ2-7; clone size: -; V gene: TRBV20-1; CDR3 protein: CSALLRSSYEQYF; CDR3 DNA: TGCAGTGCCCTACTCCGTTCCTCCTACGAGCAGTACTTC
D gene: -; J gene: TRBJ2-6; clone size: -; V gene: TRBV9; CDR3 protein: CASTNSGANVLTF; CDR3 DNA: TGTGCCAGCACCAACTCTGGGGCCAACGTCCTGACTTTC
D gene: TRBD1; J gene: TRBJ1-1; clone size: -; V gene: TRBV20-1; CDR3 protein: CSAAGGGYTEAFF; CDR3 DNA: TGCAGTGCTGCAGGGGGCGGCTACACTGAAGCTTTCTTT
D gene: TRBD1; J gene: TRBJ1-2; clone size: -; V gene: TRBV9; CDR3 protein: CASSVAGTGDNYGYTF; CDR3 DNA: TGTGCCAGCAGCGTAGCAGGGACAGGGGACAACTATGGCTACACCTTC
D gene: -; J gene: TRBJ2-2; clone size: -; V gene: TRBV2; CDR3 protein: CAMLRSGELFF; CDR3 DNA: TGTGCCATGCTCAGGTCCGGGGAGCTGTTTTTT
D gene: -; J gene: TRBJ2-5; clone size: -; V gene: TRBV7-9; CDR3 protein: CASSMGRETQYF; CDR3 DNA: TGTGCCAGCTCCATGGGGCGAGAGACCCAGTACTTC
D gene: -; J gene: TRBJ2-3; clone size: -; V gene: TRBV25-1; CDR3 protein: CASSGNTRRGVSTDTQYF; CDR3 DNA: TGTGCCAGCAGTGGAAACACCCGCAGGGGGGTTAGCACAGATACGCAGTATTTT
D gene: TRBD1; J gene: TRBJ2-7; clone size: -; V gene: TRBV10-2; CDR3 protein: CASIPGTGRIEQYF; CDR3 DNA: TGCGCCAGCATCCCCGGGACAGGGAGGATCGAGCAGTACTTC
D gene: -; J gene: TRBJ2-3; clone size: -; V gene: TRBV12-3/TRBV12-4; CDR3 protein: CASSFFGGTDTQYF; CDR3 DNA: TGTGCCAGCAGTTTCTTTGGGGGAACAGATACGCAGTATTTT
D gene: -; J gene: TRBJ1-1; clone size: once; V gene: TRBV13; CDR3 protein: CASSAQKRRTEAFF; CDR3 DNA: TGTGCCAGCAGCGCCCAAAAACGTCGCACTGAAGCTTTCTTT
D gene: -; J gene: TRBJ2-2; clone size: -; V gene: TRBV9; CDR3 protein: CASSVEATGELFF; CDR3 DNA: TGTGCCAGCAGCGTTGAGGCCACCGGGGAGCTGTTTTTT
D gene: -; J gene: TRBJ2-2; clone size: -; V gene: TRBV12-3/TRBV12-4; CDR3 protein: CASSLEAPGELFF; CDR3 DNA: TGTGCCAGCAGTTTAGAGGCACCCGGGGAGCTGTTTTTT
D gene: -; J gene: TRBJ2-1; clone size: -; V gene: TRBV6-2/TRBV6-3; CDR3 protein: CASSYGERLRNEQFF; CDR3 DNA: TGTGCCAGCAGTTATGGGGAACGTCTACGTAATGAGCAGTTCTTC